This T cell receptor (beta chain) came from a study of blood T cell repertoires in COVID-19. The data were produced by immunoSEQ multiplex PCR, yet TCRdb's version contains in-frame clones alone and is incomplete. The data contain over 40,000 clones, 90% of them seen just once; the ten biggest clones take up more than 8%. This CDR3 has 12 amino acids. Trimming took 3 bases from V and 4 from J, leaving 6 bases between them. Germline V CDR1 and CDR2: KGHSH, LQKENI. This clone was found once. This sequence originates from a woman aged 80 or over with acute or convalescent COVID-19. The sequenced material came from peripheral blood. The chain recombines TRBV18 with TRBJ2-5; D might be TRBD2 (6 bases). CDR3 sequence reads: CASSPGGETQYF. The CDR3 DNA sequence: TGTGCCAGCTCACCCGGGGGAGAGACCCAGTACTTC.